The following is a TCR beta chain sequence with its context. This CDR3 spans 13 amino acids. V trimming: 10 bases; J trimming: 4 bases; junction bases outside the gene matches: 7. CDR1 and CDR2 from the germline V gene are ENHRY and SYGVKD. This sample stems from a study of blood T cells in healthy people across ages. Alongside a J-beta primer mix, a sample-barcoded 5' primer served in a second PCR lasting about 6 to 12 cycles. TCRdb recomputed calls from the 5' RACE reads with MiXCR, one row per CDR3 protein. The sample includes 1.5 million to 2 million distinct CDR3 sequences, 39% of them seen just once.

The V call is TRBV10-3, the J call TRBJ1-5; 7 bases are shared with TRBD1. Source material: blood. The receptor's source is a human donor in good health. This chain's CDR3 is CATKTGLNQPQHF. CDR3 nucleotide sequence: TGTGCCACTAAGACAGGGCTTAATCAGCCCCAGCATTTT.